Listed below are T cell receptor beta chains from one sample, sequenced in a study of blood T cells in healthy people across ages. TCRdb processed the 5' RACE reads anew with MiXCR; each CDR3 protein has one entry. The table has approximately 1,100,000 distinct CDR3 sequences, 40% to 45% seen once; the top ten hold 15% to 20%. Sequencing was done on a sample of blood. Every receptor here comes from a woman aged 55-70 years in good health. CDR3s include the opening cysteine and the closing phenylalanine or tryptophan. Fields, in order: J gene, clone size, D gene, V gene, CDR3 DNA, CDR3 protein. The D gene is left open where the match is weak. The size entry is marked missing in some rows and otherwise reads once, few, many or a size class.

>TRBJ2-7|few|NA|TRBV29-1
TGCAGCGTTGATAACGGCCCCTACGAGCAGTACTTC
CSVDNGPYEQYF
>TRBJ2-1|NA|NA|TRBV20-1
TGCAGTGCTCTTGGGGCGGGAAAAACCTACAATGAGCAGTTCTTC
CSALGAGKTYNEQFF
>TRBJ1-4|NA|NA|TRBV20-1
TGCAGTGCAGCTGCCAATGAAAAACTGTTTTTT
CSAAANEKLFF
>TRBJ2-7|NA|NA|TRBV20-1
TGCAGTGCTAGAGATCTATCGCAAAACGACTTCTCCTACGAGCAGTACTTC
CSARDLSQNDFSYEQYF
>TRBJ2-1|NA|NA|TRBV11-3
TGTGCCAGCAGCTTACTCGGCGGGACTGGGAAGAACAATGAGCAGTTCTTC
CASSLLGGTGKNNEQFF
>TRBJ1-1|NA|NA|TRBV7-9
TGTGCCAGCAGAGGGGAAAGCACTGAAGCTTTCTTT
CASRGESTEAFF
>TRBJ2-7|NA|TRBD1|TRBV7-9
TGTGCCAGCAGCTTCGGACAGGGGTATTCTAACGAGCAGTACTTC
CASSFGQGYSNEQYF
>TRBJ2-5|few|NA|TRBV2
TGTGCCAGCAGTGCGGACAGCTTACAAGAGACCCAGTACTTC
CASSADSLQETQYF
>TRBJ2-5|few|NA|TRBV2
TGTGCCAGCAAGAGAGCGGAGCAAGAGACCCAGTACTTC
CASKRAEQETQYF
>TRBJ2-5|NA|TRBD1|TRBV3-1
TGTGCCAGCAGCCCAACAAGGACAGGTTGGAACCAAGAGACCCAGTACTTC
CASSPTRTGWNQETQYF
>TRBJ2-3|few|TRBD2|TRBV7-2
TGTGCCAGCAGCTCTTGGACTAGCGGGAGGGTTAGCACAGATACGCAGTATTTT
CASSSWTSGRVSTDTQYF
>TRBJ2-7|few|TRBD2|TRBV6-4
TGTGCCAGCAGTCACAGACTAGCGGACTTCTCCTACGAGCAGTACTTC
CASSHRLADFSYEQYF
>TRBJ2-1|NA|TRBD2|TRBV20-1
TGCAGTGCTCCCCTCCTAGCGGGAGGGCCAGGGAATGAGCAGTTCTTC
CSAPLLAGGPGNEQFF
>TRBJ2-5|few|NA|TRBV7-8
TGTGCCAGCAGCTTTAACCCCGGGGAAGAGACCCAGTACTTC
CASSFNPGEETQYF
>TRBJ2-1|NA|TRBD2|TRBV20-1
TGCAGTGCTAGAGGAGAGCGGGAGTGGAACAATGAGCAGTTCTTC
CSARGEREWNNEQFF
>TRBJ2-5|few|NA|TRBV25-1
TGTGCCAGCAGTGAATGGGTCGGGATTCAAGAGACCCAGTACTTC
CASSEWVGIQETQYF
>TRBJ1-2|NA|NA|TRBV27
TGTGCCGGCAGTTCGGGACTTAGAGGCTACACCTTC
CAGSSGLRGYTF
>TRBJ2-3|NA|TRBD2|TRBV7-2
TGTGCCAGCAGCTCGTCCACTAGCGGTTGGGGGCAGTATACGCAGTATTTT
CASSSSTSGWGQYTQYF
>TRBJ2-7|few|NA|TRBV7-9
TGTGCAGCGGTGGGACCAAGCTCCTACGAGCAGTACTTC
CAAVGPSSYEQYF
>TRBJ1-2|NA|NA|TRBV12-3/TRBV12-4
TGTGCCAGTCTTTCCTCTGTCCCCCGGGGAGGCTATGGCTACACCTTC
CASLSSVPRGGYGYTF
>TRBJ2-5|NA|NA|TRBV12-3/TRBV12-4
TGTGCCAGCAGTTTCCGGGGGGACAGAGAGTACCAAGAGACCCAGTACTTC
CASSFRGDREYQETQYF
>TRBJ2-7|few|NA|TRBV20-1
TGCAGTGCTAAGGTAACCCAGGGAATTGACTACGAGCAGTACTTC
CSAKVTQGIDYEQYF
>TRBJ2-5|NA|TRBD2|TRBV5-1
TGCGCCAGCACCTTTGGGAGCGGGAGAGGGGAGACCCAGTACTTC
CASTFGSGRGETQYF
>TRBJ2-3|few|TRBD1|TRBV7-9
TGTGCCAGCAGCTCATTGACAGGGCCCACAGATACGCAGTATTTT
CASSSLTGPTDTQYF
>TRBJ2-1|NA|TRBD2|TRBV7-2
TGTGCCAGCAGCTTAGCTTGGGGGGTAGCGGGAGGTTCCGATGAGCAGTTCTTC
CASSLAWGVAGGSDEQFF
>TRBJ2-7|NA|NA|TRBV6-5
TGTGCCAGCAGTCCCTCGGCCGGGACTCCTATTTCCTACGAGCAGTACTTC
CASSPSAGTPISYEQYF
>TRBJ2-2|few|TRBD1|TRBV5-1
TGCGCCAGCAGCCACGACAGGGGAGTATCCGGGGAGCTGTTTTTT
CASSHDRGVSGELFF
>TRBJ2-7|NA|NA|TRBV30
TGTGCCTGGAGTGTTCAGTTCCAGCACTACGAGCAGTACTTC
CAWSVQFQHYEQYF
>TRBJ2-1|few|NA|TRBV7-9
TGTGCCAGCGGACTGGCGGTGCTTAATGAGCAGTTCTTC
CASGLAVLNEQFF
>TRBJ1-1|few|TRBD1|TRBV7-9
TGTGCCAGCAGCTTGGACCTGGGACAGGTGAACACTGAAGCTTTCTTT
CASSLDLGQVNTEAFF
>TRBJ2-1|NA|TRBD2|TRBV11-2
TGTGCCAACATCTCGGGGAGGGAGGACAATGAGCAGTTCTTC
CANISGREDNEQFF
>TRBJ2-5|NA|TRBD2|TRBV9
TGTGCCAGCAGCCTCGGGACTAGCGGGAGACGGGAGACCCAGTACTTC
CASSLGTSGRRETQYF
>TRBJ2-7|few|TRBD2|TRBV7-2
TGTGCCAGCAGCTTAGCGGGGACTAGCGGGGTCTCCTACGAGCAGTACTTC
CASSLAGTSGVSYEQYF
>TRBJ2-7|NA|TRBD2|TRBV20-1
TGCAGTGCCCTAGCGGGAAGGGGTTACGAGCAGTACTTC
CSALAGRGYEQYF
>TRBJ2-7|NA|NA|TRBV5-5
TGTGCCAGCAGCAGCCAGGACCGAGCCTACGAGCAGTACTTC
CASSSQDRAYEQYF
>TRBJ2-1|few|NA|TRBV6-6
TGTGCCAGCATAGGGTTGGACAGCATGGACTCCTACAATGAGCAGTTCTTC
CASIGLDSMDSYNEQFF
>TRBJ1-1|NA|NA|TRBV5-1
TGCGCTAGCAGCACATCAGGGACTGAAGCTTTCTTT
CASSTSGTEAFF
>TRBJ2-1|NA|NA|TRBV20-1
TGCAGTGCTAGGGGACCCGTCTTTGAGCAGTTCTTC
CSARGPVFEQFF
>TRBJ2-1|NA|NA|TRBV29-1
TGCAGCGCCCCCGAGGTTCAGTTCTTC
CSAPEVQFF
>TRBJ1-4|NA|NA|TRBV20-1
TGCAGTGCTAGAGATATGGTGGGCAGGGGAACAACTAATGAAAAACTGTTTTTT
CSARDMVGRGTTNEKLFF
>TRBJ2-7|few|NA|TRBV20-1
TGCAGTGCTAGAGACAACAGGGTGGGGTACTTC
CSARDNRVGYF
>TRBJ2-1|NA|TRBD2|TRBV12-3/TRBV12-4
TGTGCCAGCAGTTATGGACTAGCGGAGTACAATGAGCAGTTCTTC
CASSYGLAEYNEQFF
>TRBJ2-5|NA|NA|TRBV20-1
TGCAGTGCTAGAGATCGAAAGACCCAGTACTTC
CSARDRKTQYF
>TRBJ2-1|few|TRBD2|TRBV20-1
TGCAGTGCTACAGCGACTCTAGCGGGAGTTTTCTACAATGAGCAGTTCTTC
CSATATLAGVFYNEQFF
>TRBJ2-5|NA|TRBD2|TRBV12-3/TRBV12-4
TGTGCCAGCAGTTTCGGACTAGGGGATAGAGAGACCCAGTACTTC
CASSFGLGDRETQYF
>TRBJ2-4|few|NA|TRBV28
TGTGCCAGCAGTCCCATTTTTAATACCAAAAACATTCAGTACTTC
CASSPIFNTKNIQYF
>TRBJ1-6|NA|NA|TRBV11-2
TGTGCCACCGTCGGGACAAAAGGCAATTCACCCCTCCACTTT
CATVGTKGNSPLHF
>TRBJ1-2|once|TRBD1|TRBV27
TGTGCCACCTGGACAGGGGGCAGCTACACCTTC
CATWTGGSYTF
>TRBJ1-4|NA|NA|TRBV4-1
TGCGCCAGCAGCCGAGTACAGGGATCGGCTGGCGAAAAACTGTTTTTT
CASSRVQGSAGEKLFF